Below, one T cell receptor (beta chain) is given with its context. The sample comes from a study of blood T cell repertoires in COVID-19. For the study at large: Material from acute and convalescent COVID-19 was sourced from the United States, Italy and Spain.

Data came from immunoSEQ multiplex PCR; TCRdb stores just in-frame clones and leaves some out. The table includes a few hundred thousand clones, roughly 91% detected once. Enrolled through a virtual design, the participants were between roughly 18 and 90 years of age and came from some 26 US areas. There are 12 residues in the CDR3. Germline lookup yields CDR1 LNHDA and CDR2 SQIVND (reference sequence). V shed 0 bases and J shed 11 bases, with 10 bases lying between them. This chain uses TRBV19 with TRBJ1-1; the D gene is possibly TRBD1 (6 bases). Sequenced sample: PBMCs or T cells enriched from blood (not recorded which). The sequence was obtained from a young woman who had recovered from COVID-19. The CDR3 DNA follows: TGTGCCAGTAGTATAGATCGTCAGGGGGCTTTCTTT. Amino acid sequence: CASSIDRQGAFF.